The clone carrying this TCR beta chain showed up just a few times. What it recognizes is unknown. The record originates from a study of response to subunit inactivated influenza vaccine. General study findings and limits: Authors suggested each seasonal flu vaccination may recruit only limited numbers of new T cells.

MiXCR, run by TCRdb on the RT-PCR reads, gives a single entry per CDR3 protein. The data show about 800,000 distinct CDR3 sequences, roughly 20% seen once. V dropped 5 bases and J dropped 2 bases, with 9 bases sitting between them. This CDR3 is built from 12 residues. CDR1 SQVTM and CDR2 ANQGSEA come from the germline V gene. V usage is TRBV29-1 and J usage is TRBJ1-1; D unclear. The input for sequencing was PBMCs from blood, taken less than 6 days after vaccination. This TCR came from a man aged 45-65 years who received an inactivated influenza vaccine. The CDR3: CSVFTVNTEAFF. CDR3 nucleotides: TGCAGCGTTTTTACAGTTAACACTGAAGCTTTCTTT.